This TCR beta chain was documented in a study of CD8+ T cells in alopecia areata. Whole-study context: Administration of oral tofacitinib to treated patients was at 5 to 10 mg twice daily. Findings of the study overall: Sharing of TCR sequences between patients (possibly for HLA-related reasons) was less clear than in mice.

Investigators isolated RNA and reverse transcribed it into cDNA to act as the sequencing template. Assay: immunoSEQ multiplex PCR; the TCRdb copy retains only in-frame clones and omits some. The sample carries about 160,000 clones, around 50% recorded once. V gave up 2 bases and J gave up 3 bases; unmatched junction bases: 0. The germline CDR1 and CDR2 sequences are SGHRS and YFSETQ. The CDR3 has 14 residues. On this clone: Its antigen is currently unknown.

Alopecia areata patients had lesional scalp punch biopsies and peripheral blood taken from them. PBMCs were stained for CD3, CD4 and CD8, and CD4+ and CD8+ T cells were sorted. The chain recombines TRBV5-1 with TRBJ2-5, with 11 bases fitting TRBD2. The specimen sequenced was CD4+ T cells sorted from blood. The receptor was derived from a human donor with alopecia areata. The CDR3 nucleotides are TGCGCCAGCAGCTTTAGCGGGAGGGAAGAGACCCAGTACTTC. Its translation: CASSFSGREETQYF.